This T cell receptor beta chain came from a study of blood T cell repertoires in COVID-19. Study as a whole: Acute and convalescent COVID-19 specimens originated in the United States, Italy and Spain. T cells, B-cell-depleted T cells, or PBMCs provided the cDNA or gDNA that served as material.

Authors' methods: Reference gene primer amplification gave nucleated cell count estimates. Some clones are missing from TCRdb's copy, which holds only in-frame ones; the method was immunoSEQ multiplex PCR. V and J calls and clone size are given by that table; D and trimming were obtained from the DNA. The sample consists of approximately 300,000 clones, around four fifths of them appearing once. Germline assignment: CDR1 MNHEY and CDR2 SMNVEV (reference sequence). With V trimmed by 6 bases and J by 0 bases, 6 bases remained unmatched. The CDR3 is 16 residues long. J is TRBJ2-4 and V is TRBV27, with 9 positions matching TRBD2. This clonotype was obtained from a woman between 45 and 60 years old with acute or convalescent COVID-19. The specimen was peripheral blood. The CDR3, as DNA: TGTGCCAGCAGCCCAGGACTAGCGATAGCCAAAAACATTCAGTACTTC. The encoded protein is CASSPGLAIAKNIQYF.